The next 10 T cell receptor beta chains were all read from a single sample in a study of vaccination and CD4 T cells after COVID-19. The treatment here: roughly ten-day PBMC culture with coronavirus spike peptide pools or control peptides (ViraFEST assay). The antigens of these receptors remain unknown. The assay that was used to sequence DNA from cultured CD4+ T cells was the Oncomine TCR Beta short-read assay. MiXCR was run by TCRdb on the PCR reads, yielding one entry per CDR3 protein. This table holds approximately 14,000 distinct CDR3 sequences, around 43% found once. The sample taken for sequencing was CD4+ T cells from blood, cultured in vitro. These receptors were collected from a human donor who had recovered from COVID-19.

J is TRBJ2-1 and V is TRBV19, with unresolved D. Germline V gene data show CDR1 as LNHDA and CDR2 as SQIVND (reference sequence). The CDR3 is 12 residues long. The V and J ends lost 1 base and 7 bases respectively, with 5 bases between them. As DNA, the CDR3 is TGTGCCAGTAGTATAGTGGGGAATGAGCAGTTCTTC. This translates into CASSIVGNEQFF.

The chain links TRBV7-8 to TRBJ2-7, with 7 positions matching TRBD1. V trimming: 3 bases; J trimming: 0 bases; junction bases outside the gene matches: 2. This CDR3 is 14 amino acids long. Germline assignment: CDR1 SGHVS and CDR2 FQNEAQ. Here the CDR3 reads CASSFGTASYEQYF. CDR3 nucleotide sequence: TGTGCCAGCAGCTTCGGGACAGCCTCCTACGAGCAGTACTTC.

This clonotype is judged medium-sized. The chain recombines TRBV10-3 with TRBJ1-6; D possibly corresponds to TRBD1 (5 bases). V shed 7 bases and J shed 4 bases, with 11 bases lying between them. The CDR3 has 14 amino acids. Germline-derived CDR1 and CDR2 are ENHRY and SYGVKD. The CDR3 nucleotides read TGTGCCATCACCTCTGACAGTTATAATTCACCCCTCCACTTT. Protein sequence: CAITSDSYNSPLHF.

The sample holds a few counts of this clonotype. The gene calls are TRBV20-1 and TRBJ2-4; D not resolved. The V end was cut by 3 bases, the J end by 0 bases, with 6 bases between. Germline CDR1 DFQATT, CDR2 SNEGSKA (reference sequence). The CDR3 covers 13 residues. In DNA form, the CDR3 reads TGCAGTGCTAGGGAGATAGCCAAAAACATTCAGTACTTC. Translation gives CSAREIAKNIQYF.

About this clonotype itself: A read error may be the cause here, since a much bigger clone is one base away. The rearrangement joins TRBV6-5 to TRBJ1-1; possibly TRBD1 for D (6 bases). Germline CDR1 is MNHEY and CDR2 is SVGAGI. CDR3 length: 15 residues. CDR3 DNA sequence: TGTGCCATCAGTTACGGGCACAGGGTGAACACTGAAGCTTTCTTT. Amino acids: CAISYGHRVNTEAFF.

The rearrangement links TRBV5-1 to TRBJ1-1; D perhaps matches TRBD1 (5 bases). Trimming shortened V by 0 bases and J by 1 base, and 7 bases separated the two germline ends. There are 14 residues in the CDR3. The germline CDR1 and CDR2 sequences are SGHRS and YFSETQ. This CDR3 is CASSLAGGNTEAFF. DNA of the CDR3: TGCGCCAGCAGCTTGGCCGGGGGGAACACTGAAGCTTTCTTT.

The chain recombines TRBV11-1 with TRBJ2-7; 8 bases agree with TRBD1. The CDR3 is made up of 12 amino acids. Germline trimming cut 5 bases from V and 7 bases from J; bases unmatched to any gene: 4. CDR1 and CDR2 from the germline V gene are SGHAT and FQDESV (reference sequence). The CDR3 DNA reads TGTGCCAGCAGCGGACAGGGACGAGAGCAGTACTTC. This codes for CASSGQGREQYF.

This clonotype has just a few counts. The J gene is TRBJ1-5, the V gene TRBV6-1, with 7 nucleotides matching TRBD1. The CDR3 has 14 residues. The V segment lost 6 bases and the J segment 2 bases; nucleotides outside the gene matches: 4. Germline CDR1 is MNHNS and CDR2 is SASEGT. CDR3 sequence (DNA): TGTGCCAGCAGACGACAGGGTGGCAATCAGCCCCAGCATTTT. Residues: CASRRQGGNQPQHF.

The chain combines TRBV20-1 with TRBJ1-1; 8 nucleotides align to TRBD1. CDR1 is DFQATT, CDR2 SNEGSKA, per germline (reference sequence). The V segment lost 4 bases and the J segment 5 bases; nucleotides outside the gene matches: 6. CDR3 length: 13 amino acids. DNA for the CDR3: TGCAGTGCTATTTCCGGGACAGGAACTGAAGCTTTCTTT. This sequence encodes CSAISGTGTEAFF.

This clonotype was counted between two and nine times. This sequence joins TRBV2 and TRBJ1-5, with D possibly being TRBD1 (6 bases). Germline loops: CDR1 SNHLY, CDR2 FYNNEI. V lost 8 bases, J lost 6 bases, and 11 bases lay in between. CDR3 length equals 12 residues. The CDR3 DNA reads TGTGCCAGCCAGGGGATGCGTCAGCCCCAGCATTTT. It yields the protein CASQGMRQPQHF.